This entry describes one T cell receptor (beta chain). This specimen comes from a study of blood T cell repertoires in COVID-19. Study at large: Both acute and convalescent COVID-19 samples were obtained from the United States, Italy and Spain. In each case, the material was cDNA or gDNA derived from T cells, B-cell-depleted T cells, or PBMCs.

Per the original data handling: For nucleated cells, counts were estimated from reference gene primer amplification. Some clones are missing from TCRdb's copy, which holds only in-frame ones; the method was immunoSEQ multiplex PCR. That table supplies the V and J calls and clone size; D and trimming were determined from the DNA. The sample gives some 200,000 clones, 80% to 90% of which show up once; around 9.9% is in the top ten. This CDR3 contains 11 residues. The germline V gene has CDR1 DFQATT and CDR2 SNEGSKA (reference sequence). Trimming stripped 1 base from V and 8 bases from J, with 9 bases between. In Seattle, patients joined the study during active infection and were tracked longitudinally.

This receptor was obtained from a woman aged 55 to 70 with COVID-19, enrolled during active disease. Sequencing input: peripheral blood. The V gene is TRBV20-1, the J gene TRBJ2-7, with unresolved D. The CDR3 sequence: CSARGPSKQYF. The CDR3 nucleotides are TGCAGTGCTAGAGGGCCATCCAAGCAGTACTTC.